Below are 21 T cell receptor beta chains sequenced from a single sample in a study of cytomegalovirus exposure and HLA in healthy donors. 13 Jbeta primers and 60 Vbeta primers were used for the PCR. Sequenced by immunoSEQ multiplex PCR; TCRdb stores in-frame clones only, minus some. The data show roughly 150,000 clones, about 80% seen once. The sample taken for sequencing was PBMCs. The receptor set was obtained from a woman aged 40 to 50 in good health and CMV-seronegative.

The rearrangement links TRBV11-3 to TRBJ1-3; maybe TRBD1 (5 bases). The CDR3 totals 14 residues. The V and J ends lost 0 bases and 2 bases respectively, with 5 bases between them. The germline V gene has CDR1 SGHNT and CDR2 YENEEA. CDR3 loop: CASSLETAGNTIYF. DNA of the CDR3: TGTGCCAGCAGCTTAGAGACAGCTGGAAACACCATATATTTT.

The V and J genes are TRBV20-1 and TRBJ2-1; no clear D gene. This CDR3 has 11 residues. Germline assignment: CDR1 DFQATT and CDR2 SNEGSKA (reference sequence). V gave up 6 bases and J gave up 10 bases, with 13 bases separating them. The CDR3 reads CSASPSLEQFF. CDR3 sequence (DNA): TGCAGTGCCTCCCCCTCCTTAGAGCAGTTCTTC.

The chain employs TRBV4-2 and TRBJ2-1, with a possible D match to TRBD1 (6 bases). CDR1 LGHNA and CDR2 YNFKEQ come from the germline V gene. The germline V and J ends were trimmed by 2 bases and 0 bases, with 14 bases remaining between them. The CDR3 has 17 residues. The CDR3 sequence: CASSQMGQYSSYNEQFF. DNA for the CDR3: TGTGCCAGCAGCCAAATGGGACAATATAGCTCCTACAATGAGCAGTTCTTC.

The rearrangement joins TRBV7-8 to TRBJ2-2; TRBD2 matches 8 bases. From germline, CDR1 is SGHVS and CDR2 FQNEAQ. The CDR3 sequence is 14 residues long. V lost 6 bases, J lost 6 bases, and 6 bases stayed unmatched. The CDR3 spells CASRRLASPGELFF. The CDR3 DNA sequence: TGTGCCAGCAGACGACTAGCGTCCCCCGGGGAGCTGTTTTTT. Drawing the rest from reference TRBV7-8 and TRBJ2-2, the complete variable domain is GAGVSQSPRYKVAKRGQDVALRCDPISGHVSLFWYQQALGQGPEFLTYFQNEAQLDKSGLPSDRFFAERPEGSVSTLKIQRTQQEDSAVYLCASRRLASPGELFFGEGSRLTVL.

The chain has TRBV7-8 and TRBJ1-3; TRBD1 matches 11 bases. Germline V gene data show CDR1 as SGHVS and CDR2 as FQNEAQ. V gave up 1 base and J gave up 10 bases; unmatched junction bases: 12. The CDR3 is made up of 17 amino acids. For the CDR3, the DNA is TGTGCCAGCAGCTTAGGTCTTTTGGGACAGGGGGGACTAACCATATATTTT. Encoded protein: CASSLGLLGQGGLTIYF.

J is TRBJ2-7 and V is TRBV5-4; D unresolved. Germline V gene data show CDR1 as SGHNT and CDR2 as YYREEE (reference sequence). The length of the CDR3 is 11 residues. The ends were cut back, 4 bases at V and 3 bases at J, with 5 bases in the middle. The CDR3 region is CASSANYEQYF. Here the CDR3 DNA reads TGTGCCAGCAGCGCTAACTACGAGCAGTACTTC.

The chain uses TRBV11-2 and TRBJ2-7, with 7 bases aligning to TRBD1. After removal of 5 bases from V and 2 bases from J, the junction contained 9 bases not matched to a gene. Germline lookup yields CDR1 SGHAT and CDR2 FQNNGV. CDR3 length equals 15 residues. This CDR3 reads CASSRRRQGAYEQYF. The DNA for the CDR3 is TGTGCCAGCAGCCGTCGAAGGCAGGGGGCCTACGAGCAGTACTTC.

The chain recombines TRBV28 with TRBJ2-3; 8 bases are shared with TRBD1. Germline CDR1 and CDR2: MDHEN and SYDVKM. There are 16 residues in the CDR3. V lost 7 bases and J lost 0; bases outside the gene matches: 9. The CDR3 spells CASKNERTGSTDTQYF. The CDR3 DNA follows: TGTGCCAGCAAGAATGAAAGGACAGGGAGCACAGATACGCAGTATTTT.

This rearrangement joins TRBV5-4 to TRBJ2-7; 7 bases align to TRBD1. Trimming at V came to 4 bases and at J to 2 bases, leaving 12 bases not matched to a gene. CDR1 is SGHNT, CDR2 YYREEE, per germline (reference sequence). The CDR3 covers 16 residues. The CDR3 nucleotides are TGTGCCAGCAGCCGGCTGGGAAACAGGGGCACCTACGAGCAGTACTTC. Protein sequence: CASSRLGNRGTYEQYF.

The chain recombines TRBV7-2 with TRBJ1-1; 9 positions agree with TRBD1. Germline assignment: CDR1 SGHTA and CDR2 FQGNSA. The CDR3 is made up of 13 amino acids. After removal of 4 bases from V and 9 bases from J, the junction contained 6 bases not matched to a gene. The CDR3 coding sequence is TGTGCCAGCAGCTCGGGACAGGGACTTAAAGCTTTCTTT. Translation: CASSSGQGLKAFF.

This clone was found once. V is TRBV5-1 and J is TRBJ2-5; 10 bases are a match to TRBD2. The CDR3 has 15 amino acids. Germline loops: CDR1 SGHRS, CDR2 YFSETQ. V lost 6 bases and J lost 2; bases outside the gene matches: 7. In nucleotides, the CDR3 is TGCGCCAGCAACCCAAGGACTAGCGGTCAAGAGACCCAGTACTTC. This translates into CASNPRTSGQETQYF.

The J gene is TRBJ1-4, the V gene TRBV9; TRBD1 matches at 7 bases. V shed 3 bases and J 5 bases; nucleotides not matched to a gene: 7. Germline CDR1 reads SGDLS; CDR2 reads YYNGEE. This CDR3 is 15 amino acids long. The CDR3 DNA follows: TGTGCCAGCAGCGCCCCAGGGGGGCGGAATGAAAAACTGTTTTTT. It specifies CASSAPGGRNEKLFF.

This clone was detected only once. The chain combines TRBV5-6 with TRBJ2-5; D is uncertain. Trimming took 3 bases from V and 2 from J, leaving 11 bases between them. Looked up from germline, CDR1 is SGHDT and CDR2 is YYEEEE. This CDR3 is 14 amino acids long. In nucleotides, the CDR3 is TGTGCCAGCAGCTCCTTGGCGGAACAAGAGACCCAGTACTTC. Protein sequence: CASSSLAEQETQYF.

V and J are TRBV25-1 and TRBJ1-3; D gene unclear. The CDR3 sequence is 14 residues long. Germline loops: CDR1 MGHDK, CDR2 SYGVNS. Deletions cut 1 base from V and 8 bases from J, with 12 bases between. In DNA, the CDR3 is TGTGCCAGCAGTGAATGGGGTTTGAGGGACACCATATATTTT. This translates into CASSEWGLRDTIYF.

The genes are TRBV5-1 and TRBJ2-3; TRBD2 is a possible D gene (5 bases). Germline lookup yields CDR1 SGHRS and CDR2 YFSETQ. CDR3 length: 15 residues. V gave up 4 bases and J gave up 2 bases, with 14 bases separating them. As DNA, the CDR3 is TGCGCCAGCAGCCAGATCGGACTTCCCACAGATACGCAGTATTTT. Amino acids: CASSQIGLPTDTQYF.

The V and J genes are TRBV7-9 and TRBJ2-7; 7 positions agree with TRBD2. After removal of 3 bases from V and 3 bases from J, the junction contained 2 bases not matched to a gene. The length of the CDR3 is 13 residues. Germline assignment: CDR1 SEHNR and CDR2 FQNEAQ (reference sequence). The CDR3, as DNA: TGTGCCAGCAGCTTGGCGGGAGACTACGAGCAGTACTTC. It encodes CASSLAGDYEQYF.

The chain carries TRBV10-2 and TRBJ2-1; possible D gene TRBD2, 7 bases. Trimming pared 2 bases from V and 5 bases from J, leaving 10 bases between. Germline lookup yields CDR1 WSHSY and CDR2 SAAADI. CDR3 length equals 14 residues. The CDR3 sequence is CASSEGGGHNEQFF. The CDR3 DNA reads TGCGCCAGCAGTGAGGGCGGGGGCCACAATGAGCAGTTCTTC.

The rearrangement uses TRBV2 and TRBJ2-6; 7 nucleotides agree with TRBD2. Germline trimming cut 0 bases from V and 2 bases from J; bases unmatched to any gene: 1. This CDR3 has 16 amino acids. The germline CDR1 and CDR2 sequences are SNHLY and FYNNEI. The CDR3 sequence is CASSEARGTGANVLTF. The CDR3 DNA sequence: TGTGCCAGCAGTGAAGCGCGGGGGACTGGGGCCAACGTCCTGACTTTC.

The CDR3 DNA reads as TGTGCCAGCAGCCTAGGGCAGGACTGGGCAGATACGCAGTATTTT. This codes for CASSLGQDWADTQYF. The chain joins TRBV7-9 to TRBJ2-3, with a weak D call TRBD2 (5 bases). CDR3 length: 15 residues. Per germline, CDR1 SEHNR and CDR2 FQNEAQ (reference sequence). V was pared by 5 bases and J by 4 bases, with 16 bases between.

In its sample, this clone was seen many times. V is TRBV5-1 and J is TRBJ1-2; D is possibly TRBD1 (6 bases). The germline V gene encodes CDR1 SGHRS and CDR2 YFSETQ. V was trimmed by 4 bases and J by 2 bases, leaving 15 bases between them. The CDR3 consists of 15 residues. In nucleotides, the CDR3 is TGCGCCAGCAGCCCCGGGGGGCGGAAGAACTATGGCTACACCTTC. This gives the protein CASSPGGRKNYGYTF. Complete variable domain (other parts from reference TRBV5-1 and TRBJ1-2): KAGVTQTPRYLIKTRGQQVTLSCSPISGHRSVSWYQQTPGQGLQFLFEYFSETQRNKGNFPGRFSGRQFSNSRSEMNVSTLELGDSALYLCASSPGGRKNYGYTFGSGTRLTVV.

As DNA, the CDR3 is TGTGCCAGCAGTGCTACTGACAGGGGGGCTGCCTACGAGCAGTACTTC. It codes for CASSATDRGAAYEQYF. The V call is TRBV6-6, the J call TRBJ2-5; 9 nucleotides line up with TRBD1. The assigned J gene may be wrong: the sequence end matches TRBJ2-7 better. CDR3 length equals 16 residues. In germline, CDR1 is MNHNY, CDR2 SVGAGI (reference sequence).